This TCR beta chain was sequenced during a study of blood T cell repertoires in COVID-19. Study summary: In each case, the material was cDNA or gDNA derived from T cells, B-cell-depleted T cells, or PBMCs.

Trimming took off 2 bases at V and 0 bases at J, with 8 bases between the two ends. Germline CDR1 SGHNT, CDR2 YYREEE (reference sequence). This CDR3 is 14 amino acids long. Authors' methods: How many nucleated cells were present was estimated from reference gene primer amplification. Measured with immunoSEQ multiplex PCR; TCRdb has only the in-frame clones, and not every one. The V and J calls and clone size are taken from that table; D and trimming were inferred from the DNA. This table holds about 320,000 clones, about 85% found once. Exposed participants encountered a COVID-19 case during the 2 weeks preceding study entry.

This TCR derives from a woman in her twenties or thirties who had been exposed to COVID-19. The source material was PBMCs or T cells enriched from blood (not recorded which). J is TRBJ1-1 and V is TRBV5-4, with D hard to call. The CDR3 protein is CASSFGRMNTEAFF. The DNA of the CDR3 is TGTGCCAGCAGCTTTGGCAGGATGAACACTGAAGCTTTCTTT.